The source of this T cell receptor beta chain is a study of T cell responses to AZD1222 COVID-19 vaccine. Trimming shortened V by 4 bases and J by 0 bases, and 16 bases separated the two germline ends. CDR3 size: 16 residues. Per the germline V gene, CDR1 is LGHNA and CDR2 is YNFKEQ. Using immunoSEQ multiplex PCR, the repertoire was profiled, and TCRdb retains in-frame clones only, with some absent. Here the sample spans 130,000 to 150,000 clones, approximately 94% being singletons. Material: peripheral blood, obtained on day 0 of AZD1222 vaccination. This clonotype originated in an adult in good health. The chain links TRBV4-2 to TRBJ2-7; no clear D gene. The CDR3 DNA sequence: TGTGCCAGCAGCCTCACCTCGACGGGTAGCTCCTACGAGCAGTACTTC. Protein: CASSLTSTGSSYEQYF.